The present T cell receptor (beta chain) was sequenced within a study of blood T cells in healthy people across ages (dated by TCRdb to between 2015 and 2016). Regarding the complete study: In model experiments, template switching captured about one uniquely barcoded TCR beta cDNA molecule for every two T cells. The study measured age-related changes in TCR beta repertoire diversity using deep sequencing normalized with unique cDNA molecular identifiers. For two donors (one aged 18 to 29 and one aged 80 or older), the study analyzed two additional independent replicas of 1 million unique cDNA reads from the same blood draw. Donors of different ages were randomly distributed across sequencing lanes to avoid experimental bias. The donors were split into four age groups: young (average around 15 years), middle-aged (39), aged (over 55) and long-lived (more than 80). Here is what the overall study found, with its caveats: As age increased, observed TCR beta diversity per million T cells dropped in a roughly linear way, and a significant reduction was already evident by age 40. Total diversity estimates from one million sequenced T cells were considered lower bounds and underestimates. The long-lived group showed more naive CD4+ T cells, fewer expanded clones and increased TCR diversity than the aged group, suggesting age selection. Bulk unsorted PBMC profiling prevented conclusive comparison of naive and antigen-experienced compartments. Because donor CMV infection status was unknown, age-related changes in expanded clonotypes were potentially confounded. Observed TCR beta diversity correlated strongly with the percentage of naive T cells measured by flow cytometry.

A note on this clonotype: Its antigen is still unknown. An end of the junction differs from the germline gene, which may be a read error.

The donors were some 39 Caucasian individuals from Russia, aged roughly 6 to 90 years, who were systemically healthy. Ten milliliters of peripheral blood were drawn from each donor into EDTA-treated Vacutainer tubes. Ficoll-Paque density-gradient centrifugation was used to isolate PBMCs, with at least 6.5 million per sample. Trizol reagent was used to extract total RNA from the PBMCs, yielding at least 5.5 micrograms per sample. Naive CD45RAhigh/CD27high T cell percentages were measured by flow cytometry on a PBMC aliquot from every donor. Libraries were constructed by 5' RACE. TCRdb shows the sequencer as Illumina HiSeq 2500. The second PCR ran for about 7 to 11 cycles and used a J-beta primer mix along with a sample-barcoded 5' primer. A unique molecular identifier was introduced onto each TCR beta cDNA molecule by a template-switch 5' adaptor carrying 12 random nucleotides. Each sample yielded at least 2.5 million CDR3-containing paired-end reads. First-strand cDNA was synthesized from all RNA with the Mint cDNA synthesis kit, primed by a TRBC-specific oligonucleotide. Following uracil-DNA glycosylase treatment, all cDNA underwent a first 18-cycle PCR with the universal primers M1SS and BC2_uni_R. The authors' analysis ran thus. For normalization, 1 million high-quality reads, each with a distinct molecular identifier, were randomly selected from each sample. Reads sharing molecular identifiers were discarded rather than binned into consensus sequences. MiTCR, with a Q25 quality threshold and the strictest error-elimination algorithm, was used for CDR3 identification, clonotype clustering and error correction. A nonparametric unseen species model using Euler transformation provided a lower-bound estimate of total TCR beta diversity. The public sequencing data were trimmed at Q25 with fastp and processed into clonotypes with MiXCR by TCRdb, which kept only in-frame beta chains. Rows with a matching CDR3 protein are joined into one entry that keeps the most common DNA and genes. TCRdb's processing, not the authors', yielded these V and J calls. Present in this sample are under 800,000 distinct CDR3 sequences, 40% to 45% of which were seen just once. The ten largest account for 20% to 25% of the sample.

Including cysteine and phenylalanine, the CDR3 has 15 amino acids. Just CDR3 DNA is preserved here, 45 bases in frame from base 1. The germline V gene yields MNHNS for CDR1 and SASEGT for CDR2. Sequencing was carried out using blood. This receptor was taken from a woman aged 55 to 70 in good health. The V and J genes are TRBV6-1 and TRBJ2-7; the junction holds 8 bases that match TRBD1. The J call may be wrong; the DNA end is better matched by TRBJ2-5. The CDR3 protein is CAGRGWTGTGETQYF. The nucleotide sequence reads TGTGCCGGCAGAGGCTGGACCGGGACAGGAGAGACCCAGTACTTC.